This TCR beta chain stems from a study of cytomegalovirus exposure and HLA in healthy donors. Study-level background: From about 179 million T cells, an earlier analysis saw approximately 110 million unique TCR beta sequences. Genotyping of 400 or so donors showed that 80% to 85% belonged to the Caucasian-associated ancestry cluster.

This clone occurred a few times. Its cognate antigen is unknown. Primers included in the PCR were 60 Vbeta and 13 Jbeta primers. Sequencing was performed with immunoSEQ multiplex PCR; in TCRdb, only in-frame clones are kept and a portion is missing. The sample gives about 130,000 clones, more than 15% of which show up once; roughly 2.7% is in the top ten. Overall study results and limits: A previous analysis found most TCR beta V segments productive roughly 87% or roughly 30% of the time.

Germline-derived CDR1 and CDR2 are MNHNY and SVGAGI (reference sequence). The V and J ends lost 7 bases and 3 bases respectively, with 15 bases between them. CDR3 size: 14 residues. The sequence derives from a female donor in good health and CMV-seropositive. The sequencing sample was made of PBMCs. This chain joins TRBV6-6 and TRBJ1-1; D might be TRBD1 (6 bases). The CDR3 DNA is TGTGCCAGCACTCCCCACAGGGAAGACACTGAAGCTTTCTTT. This gives the protein CASTPHREDTEAFF.